Each of the 7 T cell receptor beta chains below was sequenced from the same sample in a study of cytomegalovirus exposure and HLA in healthy donors. Primers included in the PCR were 60 Vbeta and 13 Jbeta primers. This table comes from immunoSEQ multiplex PCR, and its TCRdb copy is limited to in-frame clones, with some not included. The table lists 120,000 or so clones, about three quarters of them singletons. The sample consisted of PBMCs. These receptors were obtained from a middle-aged woman in good health and CMV-seronegative.

The V and J genes are TRBV28 and TRBJ2-5; the D is unclear. The CDR3 is 15 amino acids. Germline V gene lookup returns CDR1 MDHEN and CDR2 SYDVKM. Trimming shortened V by 2 bases and J by 5 bases, and 15 bases separated the two germline ends. CDR3 bases: TGTGCCAGCAGTTTAGACATCCTCCTTGGGGAGACCCAGTACTTC. Translating gives CASSLDILLGETQYF.

The gene calls are TRBV2 and TRBJ2-5; 9 bases match TRBD1. V lost 6 bases, J lost 5 bases, and 7 bases stayed unmatched. There are 14 residues in the CDR3. The germline V gene has CDR1 SNHLY and CDR2 FYNNEI. CDR3 amino acids: CASSTDRGGETQYF. The CDR3 DNA reads TGTGCCAGCAGCACGGACAGGGGTGGGGAGACCCAGTACTTC.

The chain combines TRBV20-1 with TRBJ2-5; no reliable D call. The CDR3 is 10 amino acids. Germline CDR1 reads DFQATT; CDR2 reads SNEGSKA (reference sequence). Deletions cut 6 bases from V and 2 bases from J, with 4 bases between. The CDR3 region is CSAPQETQYF. CDR3 sequence (DNA): TGCAGTGCCCCGCAAGAGACCCAGTACTTC.

The V call is TRBV7-9, the J call TRBJ1-4, with 7 bases that match TRBD1. This CDR3 has 15 amino acids. Germline loops: CDR1 SEHNR, CDR2 FQNEAQ (reference sequence). The J segment lost 5 bases and the V segment lost 2 bases, leaving 5 bases of the junction unmatched. The CDR3 nucleotides read TGTGCCAGCAGCTTAAAGGACAGGAGGAATGAAAAACTGTTTTTT. Its protein product is CASSLKDRRNEKLFF.

The chain recombines TRBV6-1 with TRBJ1-2; D may be TRBD1 (6 bases). In germline, CDR1 is MNHNS, CDR2 SASEGT. The CDR3 sequence is 15 residues long. V dropped 4 bases and J dropped 6 bases, with 18 bases sitting between them. CDR3: CASSVGGPYGDGYTF. The CDR3 DNA sequence: TGTGCCAGCAGTGTCGGGGGGCCTTATGGGGATGGCTACACCTTC.

V is TRBV7-2 and J is TRBJ2-7; TRBD2 agrees at 8 bases. Germline values: CDR1 SGHTA, CDR2 FQGNSA. The CDR3 spans 13 residues. J was trimmed by 3 bases and V by 5 bases; bases with no gene match: 3. CDR3 in DNA: TGTGCCAGCAGCATGGGACTAGACTACGAGCAGTACTTC. It translates to CASSMGLDYEQYF.

The V call is TRBV5-1, the J call TRBJ2-1; 10 positions agree with TRBD2. The CDR3 spans 15 residues. Germline V CDR1 and CDR2: SGHRS, YFSETQ. V was clipped by 7 bases and J by 8 bases; unmatched bases: 12. The CDR3 loop reads CASRRTSGASHEQFF. The CDR3, as DNA: TGCGCCAGCCGCAGAACTAGCGGGGCCTCCCATGAGCAGTTCTTC.